The 19 T cell receptor beta chains in this list originate from one sample, sequenced in a study of read filtering for tumor transcriptome and immune sequencing. The library was built from about 400 ng RNA with molecular barcoded adaptors for alpha/delta and beta/gamma chains. TCRdb re-called the reads through MiXCR, storing one row per CDR3 protein. This table has about 90,000 distinct CDR3 sequences, about 12% appearing once. The material sequenced was a population of CD138-negative cells sorted from bone marrow. The origin of the receptors is a donor over 35 with multiple myeloma.

This clonotype was counted many times. The CDR3 loop reads CSTRTGLNQPQHF. The CDR3 DNA sequence: TGCAGCACCAGGACAGGGTTGAATCAGCCCCAGCATTTT. This chain connects TRBV29-1 to TRBJ1-5, with 8 bases fitting TRBD1. The trim removed 8 bases at V and 4 bases at J, leaving 7 bases unmatched. Germline V gene lookup returns CDR1 SQVTM and CDR2 ANQGSEA. The CDR3 sequence is 13 residues long. Supplemented by reference TRBV29-1 and TRBJ1-5, the full variable domain reads SAVISQKPSRDICQRGTSLTIQCQVDSQVTMMFWYRQQPGQSLTLIATANQGSEATYESGFVIDKFPISRPNLTFSTLTVSNMSPEDSSIYLCSTRTGLNQPQHFGDGTRLSIL.

This clonotype was seen a few times. J is TRBJ1-2 and V is TRBV19, with D tentatively TRBD1 (6 bases). The CDR3 is 14 residues long. Deletions cut 5 bases from V and 4 bases from J, with 14 bases between. CDR1 LNHDA and CDR2 SQIVND come from the germline V gene (reference sequence). The CDR3 spells CASSSQTGTYGYTF. The CDR3 nucleotides are TGTGCCAGTAGTTCACAGACAGGCACCTATGGCTACACCTTC.

This clonotype appeared many times. DNA for the CDR3: TGTGCCAGCAGCTTAGATCCACTATCCGCCGGGGAGCTGTTTTTT. Residues: CASSLDPLSAGELFF. V gene TRBV11-3 combines with J gene TRBJ2-2; unclear D gene. The V end was cut by 0 bases, the J end by 6 bases, with 11 bases between. Germline V gene lookup returns CDR1 SGHNT and CDR2 YENEEA. CDR3 length equals 15 residues.

This clonotype was detected only a few times. The gene calls are TRBV5-1 and TRBJ1-1; D possibly corresponds to TRBD1 (5 bases). V was trimmed by 3 bases and J by 5 bases, leaving 17 bases between them. The germline CDR1 and CDR2 sequences are SGHRS and YFSETQ. CDR3 length: 15 residues. CDR3 nucleotide sequence: TGCGCCAGCAGCTCCCTGACCGGGGGGAGAACTGAAGCTTTCTTT. Amino acid sequence: CASSSLTGGRTEAFF.

The sample holds many counts of this clonotype. The J gene is TRBJ2-1, the V gene TRBV2; 9 nucleotides align to TRBD2. This CDR3 is 15 amino acids long. Germline V gene sequence: CDR1 SNHLY, CDR2 FYNNEI. V was clipped by 2 bases and J by 9 bases; unmatched bases: 8. CDR3 bases: TGTGCCAGCAGTGAACGGGCGGGAGGGTTCGCTGAGCAGTTCTTC. Translated: CASSERAGGFAEQFF.

As concerns this clonotype: A much larger clone lies one base from this, so it may be a read error. The chain is built from TRBV5-1 and TRBJ2-1, with D possibly matching TRBD1 (6 bases). Germline CDR1 and CDR2: SGHRS and YFSETQ. This CDR3 is 14 amino acids long. The CDR3 sequence is CASSLLQGYKEQFF. CDR3 DNA: TGCGCCAGCAGCTTGTTACAGGGCTACAAGGAGCAGTTCTTC.

In this sample, this clonotype turned up many times. The chain joins TRBV28 to TRBJ2-5, with 7 bases identical to TRBD1. The ends lost 10 bases at V and 0 bases at J; junction bases unmatched: 11. The CDR3 loop spans 15 amino acids. Per the germline V gene, CDR1 is MDHEN and CDR2 is SYDVKM. CDR3 sequence reads: CATQSTGLNQETQYF. DNA of the CDR3: TGTGCCACACAGTCGACAGGGTTAAACCAAGAGACCCAGTACTTC.

This clonotype has just a few counts. One end of the junction fails to match germline, which may point to a read error. The rearrangement joins TRBV28 to TRBJ2-7; 8 bases match TRBD1. Per germline, CDR1 MDHEN and CDR2 SYDVKM. The CDR3 runs 15 residues. CDR3 coding DNA: TGTGCCAGCGGTTTGGGGACAGGCCGTTCCTACGAGCAGTACTTC. Its protein is CASGLGTGRSYEQYF.

This clonotype showed up many times. This sequence joins TRBV28 and TRBJ2-1; 12 nucleotides line up with TRBD2. The germline CDR1 and CDR2 sequences are MDHEN and SYDVKM. Unmatched junction bases numbered 3, after V lost 5 bases and J lost 4 bases. The CDR3 consists of 15 residues. CDR3 amino acids: CASSQGLAGYNEQFF. CDR3 nucleotide sequence: TGTGCCAGCAGTCAGGGACTAGCGGGTTACAATGAGCAGTTCTTC.

This clonotype was observed at least ten times. This chain connects TRBV18 to TRBJ2-2; D remains unclear. The CDR3 extends over 17 amino acids. From germline, CDR1 is KGHSH and CDR2 LQKENI. Trimming pared 3 bases from V and 0 bases from J, leaving 14 bases between. The CDR3 coding sequence is TGTGCCAGCTCACCTTTTTATTCCAACGCGAACACCGGGGAGCTGTTTTTT. Residues: CASSPFYSNANTGELFF.

At least ten counts were recorded for this clonotype. The chain links TRBV20-1 to TRBJ2-2; unclear D gene. The CDR3 runs 13 residues. Deletions cut 5 bases from V and 7 bases from J, with 14 bases between. Looked up from germline, CDR1 is DFQATT and CDR2 is SNEGSKA (reference sequence). CDR3 nucleotide sequence: TGCAGTGCTGCGGAGAATTGGAACGGGGAGCTGTTTTTT. Translation gives CSAAENWNGELFF.

This clonotype was detected ten times or more. The J gene is TRBJ2-3, the V gene TRBV19; D remains ambiguous. Deletions cut 6 bases from V and 5 bases from J, with 9 bases between. CDR1 is LNHDA and CDR2 is SQIVND in the germline V gene (reference sequence). The CDR3 has 12 residues. The chain's CDR3 is CASSPSRDTQYF. The CDR3 region has the DNA TGTGCCAGTAGCCCTTCCCGAGATACGCAGTATTTT.

The sample holds many counts of this clonotype. J is TRBJ2-1 and V is TRBV2; D possibly matches TRBD1 or TRBD2 (6 bases each). The CDR3 consists of 15 residues. Between the trimmed V and J ends, which lost 3 bases and 7 bases, there was a span of 16 bases. Germline CDR1 reads SNHLY; CDR2 reads FYNNEI. The CDR3 DNA is TGTGCCAGCAGTGAGGAAGGGGGGAAGGAGAATGAGCAGTTCTTC. Protein sequence: CASSEEGGKENEQFF.

There are many counts of this clonotype. The rearrangement uses TRBV29-1 and TRBJ2-2; D may be TRBD1 (6 bases). V lost 4 bases and J 0 bases, leaving 12 bases between the germline ends. The CDR3 runs 15 residues. Germline loops: CDR1 SQVTM, CDR2 ANQGSEA. The CDR3 coding sequence is TGCAGCGTTGGAACCGGGACAACGAACACCGGGGAGCTGTTTTTT. Translated, it gives CSVGTGTTNTGELFF.

In its sample, this clonotype was seen many times. The rearrangement links TRBV29-1 to TRBJ2-2; TRBD1 or TRBD2 may be the D gene (5 bases each). This CDR3 spans 13 amino acids. CDR1 and CDR2 from the germline V gene are SQVTM and ANQGSEA. V was pared by 7 bases and J by 0 bases, with 9 bases between. The CDR3 DNA reads as TGCAGCGCCAGGGAGTCGAACACCGGGGAGCTGTTTTTT. As protein: CSARESNTGELFF.

This clonotype was detected ten times or more. The rearrangement links TRBV28 to TRBJ1-2; D unclear. V was clipped by 10 bases and J by 1 base, with 28 bases between them. CDR3 length equals 18 residues. Looked up from germline, CDR1 is MDHEN and CDR2 is SYDVKM. CDR3 coding DNA: TGTGCCACTTCCGAAACGGCCCCAAAGCGGGCGGTTAACTATGGCTACACCTTC. Protein product: CATSETAPKRAVNYGYTF.

This clonotype was observed many times. The chain carries TRBV7-9 and TRBJ2-2, with TRBD1 identical over 10 bases. Germline lookup yields CDR1 SEHNR and CDR2 FQNEAQ (reference sequence). V lost 5 bases to trimming and J lost 4 bases; unmatched junction nucleotides: 4. The CDR3 contains 15 residues. CDR3 sequence reads: CASSEWTGGTGELFF. CDR3 nucleotide sequence: TGTGCCAGCAGCGAATGGACAGGGGGCACCGGGGAGCTGTTTTTT.

This chain joins TRBV30 and TRBJ2-2, with TRBD2 matching 7 bases. There are 14 residues in the CDR3. With 3 bases clipped from V and 6 bases from J, the junction kept 7 bases outside the gene matches. Germline V gene data show CDR1 as GTSNPN and CDR2 as SVGIG (reference sequence). The CDR3 DNA reads as TGTGCCTGGAGGGGGGGAGGGGAGGCCGGGGAGCTGTTTTTT. Translation gives CAWRGGGEAGELFF. Complete variable domain (other parts from reference TRBV30 and TRBJ2-2): SQTIHQWPATLVQPVGSPLSLECTVEGTSNPNLYWYRQAAGRGLQLLFYSVGIGQISSEVPQNLSASRPQDRQFILSSKKLLLSDSGFYLCAWRGGGEAGELFFGEGSRLTVL.

This clonotype was found many times. V gene TRBV20-1 combines with J gene TRBJ1-1; possible D gene TRBD1, 5 bases. This CDR3 spans 12 amino acids. CDR1 is DFQATT, CDR2 SNEGSKA, per germline (reference sequence). Deletions cut 6 bases from V and 10 bases from J, with 18 bases between. The CDR3 loop reads CSAAPVGAGAFF. DNA for the CDR3: TGCAGTGCCGCCCCTGTTGGGGCGGGAGCTTTCTTT.